A single T cell receptor (beta chain) is shown here with its context. The antigen is unknown. The CDR3 loop spans 15 amino acids. V lost 3 bases and J lost 1; bases outside the gene matches: 6. Germline CDR1 and CDR2: SGHAT and FQNNGV. The sample is drawn from a study of blood T cells in healthy people across ages. Donation came from healthy Caucasian individuals in Russia who were aged about 6 to 95. Each of the donors had approximately 10 milliliters of peripheral blood drawn into EDTA-treated Vacutainer tubes. General study findings and limits: Estimated diversity that came from one million T cells was considered an underestimate.

Combining a sample-barcoded 5' primer with a J-beta primer mix, a second PCR ran for roughly 7 to 11 cycles. Each cDNA molecule, via a template-switch adaptor with 12 random nucleotides, was tagged. Via MiXCR, TCRdb re-called the 5' RACE reads, giving one row per CDR3 protein. The data contain 1.8 million or so distinct CDR3 sequences, around 42% of them singletons. The chain links TRBV11-2 to TRBJ2-7; 7 nucleotides match TRBD2. This clonotype was obtained from a human donor in good health. Specimen: blood. The CDR3 bases are TGTGCCAGCAGCTTCCGAGCGGGACCATCCTACGAGCAGTACTTC. Protein sequence: CASSFRAGPSYEQYF.